Reported below is one T cell receptor beta chain. Its target is unknown. The entry originates in a study of cytomegalovirus exposure and HLA in healthy donors. Germline V CDR1 and CDR2: MGHRA, YSYEKL. The CDR3 sequence is 16 residues long. With 2 bases clipped from V and 6 bases from J, the junction kept 10 bases outside the gene matches. The study ran its PCR with 60 Vbeta and 13 Jbeta primers. Only in-frame clones appear in the TCRdb table, and some are missing; sequencing was by immunoSEQ multiplex PCR. The sample yields about 140,000 clones, roughly four fifths seen once. Notes on the study in general: HLA alleles were associated with 15,000 to 20,000 TCR beta sequences in a later analysis at 0.05 false discovery rate.

This sequence originates from a female donor in good health and CMV-seronegative. The gene calls are TRBV4-1 and TRBJ2-4, with 7 positions matching TRBD2. Sequencing used PBMCs. The CDR3 sequence is CASSQPLAAQGNIQYF. For the CDR3, the DNA is TGCGCCAGCAGCCAACCCCTAGCGGCCCAGGGAAACATTCAGTACTTC.